The clone carrying this TCR beta chain has more than one count but fewer than ten. The antigen is unknown. This sample was included in a study of lymphopenia after photon versus proton radiotherapy. General observations from the study: Relative stability marked proton patients; photon patients lost diversity and naive cells. Survival link was tested only in deceased patients; proton benefit remains a possibility. Oligoclonal CD8+ Temra expansion after nadir drove photon patients' diversity drop.

The germline CDR1 and CDR2 sequences are SNHLY and FYNNEI. The J segment lost 8 bases and the V segment lost 4 bases, leaving 6 bases of the junction unmatched. The CDR3 extends over 13 amino acids. Sequenced by immunoSEQ multiplex PCR; TCRdb stores in-frame clones only, minus some. This table has roughly 76,000 clones, 85% to 95% appearing once. Specimen: peripheral blood, collected from a patient treated with photon-based radiotherapy. This TCR came from a woman aged 40 to 55 with cholangiocarcinoma. The rearrangement uses TRBV2 and TRBJ1-2, with TRBD1 identical over 8 bases. The CDR3 nucleotides read TGTGCCAGCAGTGTAGGGACAGGAGGCGGCTACACCTTC. Translation: CASSVGTGGGYTF.